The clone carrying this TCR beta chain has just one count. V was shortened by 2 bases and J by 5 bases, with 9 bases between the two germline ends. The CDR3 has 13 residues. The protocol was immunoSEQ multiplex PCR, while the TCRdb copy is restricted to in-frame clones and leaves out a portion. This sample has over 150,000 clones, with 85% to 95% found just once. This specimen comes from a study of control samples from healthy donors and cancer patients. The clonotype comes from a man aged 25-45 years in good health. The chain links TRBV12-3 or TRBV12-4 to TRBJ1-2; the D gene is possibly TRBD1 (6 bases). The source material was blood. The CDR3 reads CASSLRGLYGYTF. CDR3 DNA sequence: TGTGCCAGCAGTTTAAGGGGGTTGTATGGCTACACCTTC.